These 15 T cell receptor beta chains were all obtained from the same sample, sequenced in a study of OX40 agonist ivuxolimab in advanced cancers. This table comes from immunoSEQ multiplex PCR, and its TCRdb copy is limited to in-frame clones, with some not included. The sample gives about 76,000 clones, approximately 86% of which show up once; 2.5% is in the top ten. Sequenced here: CD4+ or CD8+ T cells sorted from blood, sampled in a trial of the OX40 agonist ivuxolimab. The receptors shown here come from an adult with an advanced solid tumor such as melanoma, head and neck, liver or kidney cancer.

This clone has just one count. This sequence joins TRBV11-2 and TRBJ1-5; 7 nucleotides line up with TRBD1. The germline gives CDR1 SGHAT, CDR2 FQNNGV. This CDR3 spans 15 amino acids. Trimming removed 1 base from V and 5 bases from J; junction bases left unmatched: 5. CDR3 nucleotide sequence: TGTGCCAGCAGCTTAGGGACAGGCGGTGATCAGCCCCAGCATTTT. Its protein is CASSLGTGGDQPQHF. The variable domain in full, completed from reference TRBV11-2 and TRBJ1-5, reads EAGVAQSPRYKIIEKRQSVAFWCNPISGHATLYWYQQILGQGPKLLIQFQNNGVVDDSQLPKDRFSAERLKGVDSTLKIQPAKLEDSAVYLCASSLGTGGDQPQHFGDGTRLSIL.

J is TRBJ1-6 and V is TRBV30; possibly TRBD1 for D (5 bases). CDR3 length equals 14 residues. V was trimmed by 7 bases and J by 0 bases, leaving 10 bases between them. Germline V gene sequence: CDR1 GTSNPN, CDR2 SVGIG (reference sequence). The CDR3 is CALTEVSYNSPLHF. CDR3 coding DNA: TGTGCCTTGACAGAGGTCTCCTATAATTCACCCCTCCACTTT.

This clone has a handful of counts. The chain has TRBV9 and TRBJ1-1; D unclear. V was shortened by 0 bases and J by 0 bases, with 9 bases between the two germline ends. Germline loops: CDR1 SGDLS, CDR2 YYNGEE. This CDR3 is built from 15 residues. The CDR3 sequence is CASSVVGSMNTEAFF. In DNA, the CDR3 is TGTGCCAGCAGCGTAGTAGGCAGCATGAACACTGAAGCTTTCTTT.

The chain is built from TRBV5-6 and TRBJ1-3; 7 bases map to TRBD1. V dropped 0 bases and J dropped 4; count of bases not matched to a gene: 4. There are 15 residues in the CDR3. Germline loops: CDR1 SGHDT, CDR2 YYEEEE. CDR3 protein: CASSLVQGVGNTIYF. In DNA form, the CDR3 reads TGTGCCAGCAGCTTGGTGCAGGGGGTGGGAAACACCATATATTTT.

The rearrangement uses TRBV28 and TRBJ1-2, with 10 bases identical to TRBD1. The ends lost 5 bases at V and 2 bases at J; junction bases unmatched: 8. The CDR3 has 16 amino acids. From germline, CDR1 is MDHEN and CDR2 SYDVKM. CDR3 nucleotides: TGTGCCAGCAGTCCCATTGACAGGGGGCAAAACTATGGCTACACCTTC. Its translation: CASSPIDRGQNYGYTF.

The genes are TRBV5-4 and TRBJ2-5; TRBD2 is a possible D gene (6 bases). Per the germline V gene, CDR1 is SGHNT and CDR2 is YYREEE (reference sequence). V was pared by 7 bases and J by 0 bases, with 19 bases between. CDR3 length: 16 residues. The CDR3 DNA reads TGTGCCAGCGGGTTTGGAACTAGCCCGTACCAAGAGACCCAGTACTTC. It yields the protein CASGFGTSPYQETQYF.

The J gene is TRBJ2-5, the V gene TRBV7-3, with a weak D call TRBD1 (5 bases). Germline V gene data show CDR1 as SGHTA and CDR2 as FQGTGA. The CDR3 consists of 16 residues. V was clipped by 5 bases and J by 5 bases, with 21 bases between them. CDR3 sequence reads: CASSPHMAGSSETQYF. The CDR3 nucleotides read TGTGCCAGCAGCCCCCACATGGCAGGGTCCAGTGAGACCCAGTACTTC.

This sequence joins TRBV28 and TRBJ2-3, with D uncertain. The CDR3 length is 11 residues. V shed 3 bases and J shed 6 bases, with 4 bases lying between them. CDR1 is MDHEN, CDR2 SYDVKM, per germline. DNA for the CDR3: TGTGCCAGCAGTTTGTACGATACGCAGTATTTT. It specifies CASSLYDTQYF.

The V call is TRBV6-5, the J call TRBJ2-1, with D possibly matching TRBD2 (5 bases). Trimming removed 0 bases from V and 9 bases from J, with 15 bases in between. The germline V gene encodes CDR1 MNHEY and CDR2 SVGAGI. The CDR3 extends over 15 amino acids. CDR3 sequence: CASSYSVLERIEQFF. CDR3 DNA: TGTGCCAGCAGTTACTCGGTACTAGAGAGGATTGAGCAGTTCTTC.

The rearrangement joins TRBV7-9 to TRBJ2-7; tentatively, D is TRBD1 (5 bases). This CDR3 comprises 15 residues. V shed 6 bases and J shed 6 bases, with 21 bases lying between them. The germline V gene encodes CDR1 SEHNR and CDR2 FQNEAQ (reference sequence). This CDR3 is CASSRDLFSGAEQYV. The CDR3, as DNA: TGTGCCAGCAGTCGTGACCTATTCTCTGGGGCCGAGCAGTACGTC.

This clone was seen a few times. The chain joins TRBV19 to TRBJ1-6; D gene unclear. V gave up 7 bases and J gave up 13 bases, with 20 bases separating them. The CDR3 has 14 residues. Germline assignment: CDR1 LNHDA and CDR2 SQIVND (reference sequence). The CDR3 is CASTSDGRIGPLHF. Written as DNA, the CDR3 is TGTGCCAGTACCTCGGACGGAAGAATTGGGCCCCTCCACTTT. Looking up the rest from reference TRBV19 and TRBJ1-6 gives the full variable domain: DGGITQSPKYLFRKEGQNVTLSCEQNLNHDAMYWYRQDPGQGLRLIYYSQIVNDFQKGDIAEGYSVSREKKESFPLTVTSAQKNPTAFYLCASTSDGRIGPLHFGNGTRLTVT.

The chain combines TRBV7-2 with TRBJ1-1, with D tentatively TRBD1 (6 bases). V was shortened by 2 bases and J by 1 base, with 14 bases between the two germline ends. The CDR3 has 16 residues. Germline lookup yields CDR1 SGHTA and CDR2 FQGNSA. CDR3 coding DNA: TGTGCCAGCAGCTTAAGCCCTAAGACAGGGAACACTGAAGCTTTCTTT. Translation gives CASSLSPKTGNTEAFF.

This chain joins TRBV7-2 and TRBJ2-2, with 8 bases identical to TRBD2. The germline V gene has CDR1 SGHTA and CDR2 FQGNSA. The CDR3 spans 16 residues. V lost 3 bases, J lost 5 bases, and 8 bases stayed unmatched. The CDR3 DNA sequence: TGTGCCAGCAGCTTTTTGAGCGGGGGCAGGACCGGGGAGCTGTTTTTT. This codes for CASSFLSGGRTGELFF.

V gene TRBV7-2 combines with J gene TRBJ1-2; 8 bases agree with TRBD1. The CDR3 contains 16 residues. Germline CDR1 is SGHTA and CDR2 is FQGNSA. After removal of 1 base from V and 6 bases from J, the junction contained 10 bases not matched to a gene. The CDR3 region is CASSLVAGQGSDGYTF. The CDR3 region has the DNA TGTGCCAGCAGCTTAGTAGCTGGACAGGGCTCAGATGGCTACACCTTC.

The gene calls are TRBV6-6 and TRBJ2-7; weak D call: TRBD2 (6 bases). With 6 bases removed from V and 3 bases from J, the gap between germline ends came to 12 bases. The CDR3 loop spans 13 amino acids. Germline assignment: CDR1 MNHNY and CDR2 SVGAGI (reference sequence). CDR3 loop: CASSRLVNYEQYV. CDR3 sequence (DNA): TGTGCCAGCAGCCGACTAGTAAACTACGAGCAGTACGTC.